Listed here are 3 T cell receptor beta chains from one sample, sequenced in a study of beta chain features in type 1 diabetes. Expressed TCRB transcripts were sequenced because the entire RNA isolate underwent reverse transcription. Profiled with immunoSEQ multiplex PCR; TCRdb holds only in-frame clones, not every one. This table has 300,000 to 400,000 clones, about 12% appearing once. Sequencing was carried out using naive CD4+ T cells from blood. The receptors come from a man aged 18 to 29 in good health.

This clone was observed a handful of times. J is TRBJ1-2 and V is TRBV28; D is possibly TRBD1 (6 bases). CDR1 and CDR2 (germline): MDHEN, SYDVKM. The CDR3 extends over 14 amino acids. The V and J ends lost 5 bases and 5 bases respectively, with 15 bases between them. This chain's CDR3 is CASSPTTGPYGYTF. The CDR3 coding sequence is TGTGCCAGCAGTCCCACGACAGGACCTTATGGCTACACCTTC.

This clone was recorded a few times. The CDR3 here is CASSPDREYGYTF. The CDR3, as DNA: TGTGCCAGCTCACCAGACAGAGAATATGGCTACACCTTC. The J gene is TRBJ1-2, the V gene TRBV18; perhaps TRBD1 as D (5 bases). This CDR3 region has 13 residues. The V end lost 2 bases, the J end lost 5 bases, and 9 bases lay between the germline ends. Germline V gene data show CDR1 as KGHSH and CDR2 as LQKENI.

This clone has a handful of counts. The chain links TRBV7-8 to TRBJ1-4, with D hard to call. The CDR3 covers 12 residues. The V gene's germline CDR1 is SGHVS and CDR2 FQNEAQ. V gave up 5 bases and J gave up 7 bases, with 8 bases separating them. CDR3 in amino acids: CASSDKTEKLFF. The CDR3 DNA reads TGTGCCAGCAGCGACAAAACTGAAAAACTGTTTTTT.